This T cell receptor beta chain is from a study of blood T cell repertoires in COVID-19. Trimming left V 3 bases short and J 0 bases short, with 6 bases between. The germline gives CDR1 LGHDT, CDR2 YNNKEL (reference sequence). This CDR3 has 14 amino acids. Turning to this clone: Other DNA sequences within the sample encode an identical CDR3.

Per the authors' pipeline: The authors estimated nucleated cell counts from reference gene primer amplification. The protocol was immunoSEQ multiplex PCR, while the TCRdb copy is restricted to in-frame clones and leaves out a portion. That table gives V, J and clone size, and the DNA gave D and trimming. The sample has under 300,000 clones, roughly 89% seen once. The chain employs TRBV3-1 (or the pseudogene TRBV3-2) and TRBJ1-3; D is ambiguous. The sample was PBMCs or T cells enriched from blood (not recorded which). This TCR derives from a woman aged 60-70 years who had recovered from COVID-19. CDR3 DNA sequence: TGTGCCAGCAGCCAGGAGAGCTCTGGAAACACCATATATTTT. This encodes CASSQESSGNTIYF.